Below, 27 T cell receptor beta chains from the same sample are listed, as sequenced in a study of metastatic and nonmetastatic thyroid tumors (dated by TCRdb to the early 2020s). No patient had received any treatment before thyroid surgery. Library creation used PCR. TCRdb shows the sequencer as Illumina HiSeq 4000. TCRdb's own reprocessing of the public reads used fastp at Q25 and MiXCR and kept productive beta chains. The sample has approximately 65,000 clones on record, about 3.8% of them singletons. The ten largest make up more than 20% of the sample. The sample consisted of blood. The receptors shown here come from a female donor with papillary thyroid cancer or a benign thyroid nodule (not recorded which). Some clones in this sample may be carry-over from other donors' samples.

This clone was counted at least ten times. This chain uses TRBV2 with TRBJ1-4; possible D gene TRBD1, 6 bases. The CDR3 is 14 residues long. Germline V CDR1 and CDR2: SNHLY, FYNNEI. V was pared by 4 bases and J by 6 bases, with 12 bases between. The CDR3 protein is CASSVYRVDEKLFF. The CDR3 nucleotides are TGTGCCAGCAGTGTTTACAGGGTGGATGAAAAACTGTTTTTT.

This clone was counted a few times. The chain carries TRBV20-1 and TRBJ2-7; TRBD1 agrees at 7 bases. In germline, CDR1 is DFQATT, CDR2 SNEGSKA (reference sequence). This CDR3 comprises 14 residues. Unmatched junction bases numbered 8, after V lost 2 bases and J lost 4 bases. CDR3 sequence reads: CSARPAGTVYEQYF. CDR3 DNA sequence: TGCAGTGCTAGACCGGCCGGGACAGTATACGAGCAGTACTTC.

The chain uses TRBV15 and TRBJ1-2; D is undetermined. The V gene lost 1 base and the J gene lost 2 bases, with 8 bases spanning the gap. Germline V gives CDR1 LNHNV, CDR2 YYDKDF (reference sequence). This CDR3 has 14 residues. DNA for the CDR3: TGTGCCACCAGCAGAGCAGGCTTCAACTATGGCTACACCTTC. This gives the protein CATSRAGFNYGYTF.

As regards this clone: The CDR3 carries no conserved terminal phenylalanine or tryptophan, so it likely arises from a read error. The chain links TRBV6-1 to TRBJ2-7, with TRBD2 identical over 7 bases. Germline CDR1 is MNHNS and CDR2 is SASEGT. CDR3 length equals 15 residues. V lost 0 bases to trimming and J lost 0 bases; unmatched junction nucleotides: 2. CDR3 in amino acids: CASSEAGGSSYEQYL. The CDR3 DNA is TGTGCCAGCAGTGAAGCGGGAGGGAGCTCCTACGAGCAGTACCTC.

Only a few counts were recorded for this clone. With a much larger clone just one base away, this may be a read error. The J gene is TRBJ2-3, the V gene TRBV27; 9 nucleotides align to TRBD1. The CDR3 consists of 16 residues. CDR1 is MNHEY, CDR2 SMNVEV, per germline (reference sequence). CDR3 loop: CASSNLLRTGVDTQYF. The CDR3, as DNA: TGTGCCAGCAGTAACCTATTAAGGACAGGGGTAGATACGCAGTATTTC.

The sample holds a few counts of this clone. The chain recombines TRBV6-1 with TRBJ2-3; 10 bases are shared with TRBD2. CDR3 length equals 15 residues. J lost 0 bases, V lost 8 bases, and 5 bases had no gene match. CDR1 is MNHNS and CDR2 is SASEGT in the germline V gene. This CDR3 is CASGQLAGSTDTQYF. The CDR3 bases are TGTGCCAGCGGACAACTAGCGGGGAGCACAGATACGCAGTATTTT.

This clone was observed at least ten times. The genes are TRBV5-1 and TRBJ1-1; D gene uncertain. This CDR3 comprises 13 residues. V lost 2 bases and J lost 6, with 11 bases in between. The germline V gene encodes CDR1 SGHRS and CDR2 YFSETQ. The CDR3 is CASSFTRGAEAFF. The CDR3 DNA reads as TGCGCCAGCAGCTTTACCCGAGGCGCTGAAGCTTTCTTT.

Ten or more counts support this clone. The genes are TRBV5-1 and TRBJ1-1; TRBD1 matches 9 bases. The CDR3 sequence is 14 residues long. Unmatched junction bases numbered 4, after V lost 1 base and J lost 6 bases. Germline V gene lookup returns CDR1 SGHRS and CDR2 YFSETQ. CDR3 nucleotide sequence: TGCGCCAGCAGCTTGACAGGGGGCATTTCTGAAGCTTTCTTT. Translating gives CASSLTGGISEAFF.

This clone showed up many times. The chain joins TRBV6-1 to TRBJ1-4, with D maybe TRBD1 (6 bases). The CDR3 has 16 residues. Between the trimmed V and J ends, which lost 5 bases and 6 bases, there was a span of 19 bases. CDR1 and CDR2 from the germline V gene are MNHNS and SASEGT. CDR3 loop: CASSTPVGGRDEKLFF. The CDR3 nucleotides read TGTGCCAGCAGTACCCCTGTGGGGGGGCGCGATGAAAAACTGTTTTTT.

This clone has a count of ten or more. CDR3 in DNA: TGCAGTGCCACCACCGAGCTAGCGGGGAATTACGAGCAGTACTTC. It encodes CSATTELAGNYEQYF. This sequence joins TRBV20-1 and TRBJ2-7; 9 positions agree with TRBD2. The junction had 13 bases not matched to a gene; V was cut back by 6 bases and J by 4 bases. The CDR3 has 15 residues. CDR1 DFQATT and CDR2 SNEGSKA come from the germline V gene (reference sequence).

There are many counts of this clone. The chain carries TRBV18 and TRBJ1-1, with D maybe TRBD1 (5 bases). The CDR3 covers 16 residues. Trimming stripped 1 base from V and 4 bases from J, with 16 bases between. The germline gives CDR1 KGHSH, CDR2 LQKENI. CDR3 residues: CASSPLQGARSTEAFF. CDR3 sequence (DNA): TGTGCCAGCTCACCACTGCAGGGTGCGAGGAGCACTGAAGCTTTCTTT.

This clone was seen at least ten times. The chain employs TRBV7-9 and TRBJ1-5, with 9 bases fitting TRBD1. The CDR3 extends over 14 amino acids. The V segment lost 5 bases and the J segment 10 bases; nucleotides outside the gene matches: 9. Looked up from germline, CDR1 is SEHNR and CDR2 is FQNEAQ (reference sequence). As DNA, the CDR3 is TGTGCCAGCAGCCCGCTGGGGACAGGGCCCCCCCAGCATTTT. This codes for CASSPLGTGPPQHF.

This clone was picked up a small number of times. V and J are TRBV12-3 or TRBV12-4 and TRBJ2-5; D assignment may be TRBD1 or TRBD2 (5 bases each). V lost 3 bases and J 4 bases, leaving 12 bases between the germline ends. The CDR3 consists of 14 residues. CDR3 sequence: CASSFDSGTETQYF. DNA of the CDR3: TGTGCCAGCAGTTTTGACAGCGGAACAGAGACCCAGTACTTC.

This clone was detected only a few times. Distinct nucleotide sequences in the sample also encode this CDR3. This rearrangement joins TRBV19 to TRBJ2-7; no reliable D call. CDR1 LNHDA and CDR2 SQIVND come from the germline V gene (reference sequence). Trimming took off 8 bases at V and 5 bases at J, with 19 bases between the two ends. CDR3 size: 14 residues. The CDR3 bases are TGTGCCAGTCGGAGCTCCCAAGACCGGGACGAGCAGTACTTC. Amino acid sequence: CASRSSQDRDEQYF.

In this sample, this clone turned up many times. The V call is TRBV30, the J call TRBJ1-4; D unclear. This CDR3 comprises 12 residues. Germline V gives CDR1 GTSNPN, CDR2 SVGIG (reference sequence). Trimming took off 3 bases at V and 8 bases at J, with 10 bases between the two ends. CDR3 protein: CAWSWGGEKLFF. CDR3 coding DNA: TGTGCCTGGAGCTGGGGAGGAGAAAAACTGTTTTTT.

This clone was detected ten times or more. The rearrangement links TRBV10-3 to TRBJ2-1; TRBD2 aligns across 11 bases. Germline V gene data show CDR1 as ENHRY and CDR2 as SYGVKD. The ends lost 4 bases at V and 5 bases at J; junction bases unmatched: 13. This CDR3 region has 18 residues. CDR3 nucleotides: TGTGCCATCAGTGTTAGGCTAGCGGGAGGTCCGAGGGACAATGAGCAGTTCTTC. It yields the protein CAISVRLAGGPRDNEQFF.

V gene TRBV20-1 combines with J gene TRBJ2-2, with 7 positions matching TRBD2. V lost 5 bases to trimming and J lost 0 bases; unmatched junction nucleotides: 3. Germline CDR1 reads DFQATT; CDR2 reads SNEGSKA (reference sequence). The length of the CDR3 is 14 residues. This CDR3 is CSAPGLANTGELFF. In nucleotides, the CDR3 is TGCAGTGCTCCAGGACTAGCGAACACCGGGGAGCTGTTTTTT.

This clone was seen many times. J is TRBJ2-1 and V is TRBV12-5; 11 nucleotides align to TRBD2. V lost 6 bases and J lost 6; bases outside the gene matches: 7. Germline V gene sequence: CDR1 LGHNT, CDR2 FRNRAP. The CDR3 length is 15 residues. DNA for the CDR3: TGTGCTAGTGGCTATGGGACTAGCGGACCCAATGAGCAGTTCTTC. Translation gives CASGYGTSGPNEQFF.

This clone was observed many times. The chain employs TRBV7-3 and TRBJ2-2; D gene ambiguous. V lost 5 bases and J lost 2, with 9 bases in between. The germline gives CDR1 SGHTA, CDR2 FQGTGA. The CDR3 extends over 14 amino acids. The CDR3 region is CASSQQRNTGELFF. CDR3 nucleotides: TGTGCCAGCAGCCAACAGAGAAACACCGGGGAGCTGTTTTTT.

This clone was seen ten or more times. V is TRBV20-1 and J is TRBJ2-7; TRBD2 agrees at 13 bases. The CDR3 totals 15 residues. The V gene's germline CDR1 is DFQATT and CDR2 SNEGSKA (reference sequence). V was clipped by 1 base and J by 6 bases; unmatched bases: 6. The CDR3 here is CSARGTLAGGIEQYF. The CDR3 DNA reads TGCAGTGCTAGAGGAACACTAGCGGGAGGGATCGAGCAGTACTTC.

Many counts were recorded for this clone. This chain links TRBV20-1 with TRBJ2-7; 14 bases map to TRBD2. The junction had 6 bases not matched to a gene; V was cut back by 3 bases and J by 2 bases. The V gene's germline CDR1 is DFQATT and CDR2 SNEGSKA (reference sequence). CDR3 length: 16 residues. CDR3 sequence (DNA): TGCAGTGCTAGGCCTACGACTAGCGGGAGGGCCTACGAGCAGTACTTC. It codes for CSARPTTSGRAYEQYF.

The chain joins TRBV20-1 to TRBJ1-1; 7 bases match TRBD1. This CDR3 has 14 amino acids. The germline V gene has CDR1 DFQATT and CDR2 SNEGSKA (reference sequence). J lost 0 bases, V lost 6 bases, and 7 bases had no gene match. The DNA for the CDR3 is TGCAGTGCCATGTCGACAGGGATGAACACTGAAGCTTTCTTT. Protein: CSAMSTGMNTEAFF.

By frequency in the sample, this clone is medium-sized. The chain has TRBV28 and TRBJ2-7; D might be TRBD1 (6 bases). Trimming took 6 bases from V and 0 from J, leaving 12 bases between them. This CDR3 spans 14 amino acids. The germline gives CDR1 MDHEN, CDR2 SYDVKM. The CDR3 sequence: CASSSGAGSYEQYF. The DNA for the CDR3 is TGTGCCAGCAGCTCAGGGGCCGGCTCCTACGAGCAGTACTTC.

There are a few counts of this clone. A much bigger clone sits one base away, suggesting this may be a read error. Other DNA variants within this sample encode the same CDR3. The gene calls are TRBV10-3 and TRBJ2-5, with D possibly being TRBD2 (6 bases). The V gene's germline CDR1 is ENHRY and CDR2 SYGVKD. The CDR3 totals 13 residues. V was shortened by 10 bases and J by 5 bases, with 17 bases between the two germline ends. The CDR3, as DNA: TGTGCCAGCAGCTCGGGGGTAGGTGAGACCCAGTACTTC. This translates into CASSSGVGETQYF.

There are many counts of this clone. This chain uses TRBV18 with TRBJ1-3; D gene ambiguous. The length of the CDR3 is 14 residues. The V and J ends lost 2 bases and 0 bases respectively, with 5 bases between them. CDR1 and CDR2 from the germline V gene are KGHSH and LQKENI. In nucleotides, the CDR3 is TGTGCCAGCTCACCATACACCTCTGGAAACACCATATATTTT. This codes for CASSPYTSGNTIYF.

The table lists this clone with many counts. The rearrangement links TRBV20-1 to TRBJ1-5; possibly TRBD1 for D (6 bases). This CDR3 has 15 amino acids. The V gene lost 3 bases and the J gene lost 0 bases, with 12 bases spanning the gap. Germline loops: CDR1 DFQATT, CDR2 SNEGSKA (reference sequence). The CDR3 nucleotides read TGCAGTGCTAGCCCACAGGGATATAGCAATCAGCCCCAGCATTTT. Protein sequence: CSASPQGYSNQPQHF.

This sequence joins TRBV12-3 or TRBV12-4 and TRBJ2-7; perhaps TRBD2 as D (6 bases). CDR3 length: 14 amino acids. V gave up 5 bases and J gave up 10 bases, with 21 bases separating them. CDR3 in amino acids: CASSLGGRLVDQYF. In nucleotides, the CDR3 is TGTGCCAGCAGTCTCGGTGGGAGGCTTGTCGATCAGTACTTC.